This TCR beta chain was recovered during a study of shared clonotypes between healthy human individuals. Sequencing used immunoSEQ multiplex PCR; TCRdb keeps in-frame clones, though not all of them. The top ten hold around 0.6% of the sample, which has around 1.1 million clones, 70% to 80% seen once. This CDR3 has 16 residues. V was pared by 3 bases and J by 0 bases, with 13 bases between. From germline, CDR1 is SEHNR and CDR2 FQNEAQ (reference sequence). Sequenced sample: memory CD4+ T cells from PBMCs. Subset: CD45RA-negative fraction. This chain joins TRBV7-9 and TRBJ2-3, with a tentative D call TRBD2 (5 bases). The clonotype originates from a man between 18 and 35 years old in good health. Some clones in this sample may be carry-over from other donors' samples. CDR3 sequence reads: CASSFYSAASTDTQYF. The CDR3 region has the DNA TGTGCCAGCAGCTTCTACTCAGCGGCTAGCACAGATACGCAGTATTTT. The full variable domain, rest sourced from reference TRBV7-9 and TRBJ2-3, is DTGVSQNPRHKITKRGQNVTFRCDPISEHNRLYWYRQTLGQGPEFLTYFQNEAQLEKSRLLSDRFSAERPKGSFSTLEIQRTEQGDSAMYLCASSFYSAASTDTQYFGPGTRLTVL.